This is a list of T cell receptor beta chains from one sample in a study of CD8 T cells in ankylosing spondylitis. MiXCR, applied by TCRdb to the 5' RACE reads, yields one record per CDR3 protein. The sample records some 840,000 distinct CDR3 sequences, 12% being singletons. Sequencing input: blood, either unsorted or a sorted T cell fraction (not recorded which). These receptors were obtained from a male donor with ankylosing spondylitis. CDR3s leave out the opening cysteine and the closing phenylalanine or tryptophan. Each record gives: V gene, J gene, CDR3 protein.

TRBV5-1	TRBJ2-3	ASSLQGVETDTQY
TRBV19	TRBJ1-1	ASIRGGNMNTEAF
TRBV29-1	TRBJ1-2	SVGVGYPGYGYT
TRBV5-1	TRBJ2-1	ASRASWGNEQF
TRBV10-1	TRBJ1-1	ASSEISALNTEAF
TRBV20-1	TRBJ2-7	SAPGTSGTYEQY
TRBV24-1	TRBJ2-1	ATSDRGSGAPGRSYNEQF
TRBV27	TRBJ2-2	ASSIIQNTGELF
TRBV7-2	TRBJ1-2	ASSKRLEGYT
TRBV18	TRBJ2-7	ASSPQGLEAYEQY
TRBV5-1	TRBJ2-2	ASSEGLATDGGELF
TRBV20-1	TRBJ1-1	SARMGSDTEAF
TRBV28	TRBJ1-2	ASSLPLPGQDGYT
TRBV7-2	TRBJ2-5	ASSLDRTGGTQY
TRBV6-1	TRBJ2-5	ASSPAYSKETQY
TRBV7-9	TRBJ2-2	ASSPTRPNTGELF
TRBV29-1	TRBJ1-2	SVSGRAAYGYT
TRBV4-1	TRBJ1-5	ASSQGFQENNQPQH
TRBV12-3/TRBV12-4	TRBJ1-2	ASSPGQGNGYT
TRBV20-1	TRBJ1-1	SARMNTEAF
TRBV4-2	TRBJ1-1	ASSQGGFEAF
TRBV15	TRBJ2-5	ATSRDRVVETQY
TRBV24-1	TRBJ2-7	ATSEGPYEQY
TRBV7-2	TRBJ2-1	ASSPRPSKNNEQF
TRBV7-2	TRBJ1-1	ASILGGANTEAF
TRBV4-2	TRBJ2-7	ASSQDSTSHYEQY
TRBV7-3	TRBJ2-1	ASSYGTSAYNEQF
TRBV4-3	TRBJ2-3	ASSQTLQTGGADTQY
TRBV20-1	TRBJ2-7	SARVWCSYEQY
TRBV20-1	TRBJ2-5	SSFWTASETQY
TRBV6-2/TRBV6-3	TRBJ1-5	ASKDSYSNQPQH